The TCR beta chain under discussion was sequenced for a study of neoadjuvant anti-PD-1 for oral cavity cancer. Study overall: Patients without progression got a fourth dose around day 43. Findings and limits, study-wide: Post-nivolumab, blood T cell clonality was significantly elevated in non-responders. Treg/Th17 ratio rose with pretreatment blood and fell with post-treatment tumor TCRbeta clonality.

Notes on this clone: Its antigen is currently unknown.

Method: immunoSEQ multiplex PCR; TCRdb's copy keeps in-frame clones and lacks some. The table records some 71,000 clones, around 82% of them present only once. Stage II-IVA oral cavity squamous cell carcinoma was new and untreated by systemic or radiation therapy. The receptor's source is a person between 40 and 79 years old with oral cavity squamous cell carcinoma. The material sequenced was PBMCs, taken before nivolumab (anti-PD-1) treatment.

The CDR3 sequence: CASTSRRFGELFF. The CDR3 DNA reads as TGTGCCAGTACCTCCCGCCGGTTCGGGGAGCTGTTTTTT. The gene calls are TRBV19 and TRBJ2-2; D is unresolved. V lost 7 bases, J lost 7 bases, and 13 bases lay in between. The CDR3 is 13 amino acids. Per the germline V gene, CDR1 is LNHDA and CDR2 is SQIVND (reference sequence).